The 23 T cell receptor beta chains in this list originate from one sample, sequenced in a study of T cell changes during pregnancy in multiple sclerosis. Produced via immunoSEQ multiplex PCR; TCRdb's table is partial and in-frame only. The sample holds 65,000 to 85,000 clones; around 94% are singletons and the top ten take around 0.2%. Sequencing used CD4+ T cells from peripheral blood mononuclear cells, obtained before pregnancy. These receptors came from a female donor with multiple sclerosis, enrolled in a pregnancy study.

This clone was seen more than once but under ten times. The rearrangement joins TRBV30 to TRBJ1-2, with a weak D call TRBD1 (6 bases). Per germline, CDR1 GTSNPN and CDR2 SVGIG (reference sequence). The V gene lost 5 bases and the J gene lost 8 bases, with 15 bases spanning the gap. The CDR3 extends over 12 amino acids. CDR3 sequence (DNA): TGTGCCTGGGACCGGGACACGCGCGGCTACACCTTC. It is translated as CAWDRDTRGYTF.

The CDR3 reads CASSATGGTNEKLFF. CDR3 sequence (DNA): TGTGCCAGTAGTGCGACAGGGGGAACTAATGAAAAACTGTTTTTT. This chain uses TRBV19 with TRBJ1-4, with 9 bases that match TRBD1. The J segment lost 1 base and the V segment lost 5 bases, leaving 2 bases of the junction unmatched. Germline V gives CDR1 LNHDA, CDR2 SQIVND (reference sequence). The CDR3 is 15 residues long.

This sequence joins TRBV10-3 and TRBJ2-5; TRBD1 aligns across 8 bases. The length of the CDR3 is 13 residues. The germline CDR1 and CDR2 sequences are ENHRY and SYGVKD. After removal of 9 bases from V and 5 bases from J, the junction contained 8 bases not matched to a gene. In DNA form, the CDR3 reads TGTGCCATGAGGGGACAGGCTACGGAGACCCAGTACTTC. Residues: CAMRGQATETQYF.

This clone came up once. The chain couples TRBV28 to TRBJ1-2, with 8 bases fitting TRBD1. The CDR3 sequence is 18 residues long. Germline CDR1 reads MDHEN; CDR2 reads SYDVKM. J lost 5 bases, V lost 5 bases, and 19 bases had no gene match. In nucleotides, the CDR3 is TGTGCCAGCAGTCCCCAGGGGGCGCTGGGAGACTGGTTGTATGGCTACACCTTC. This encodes CASSPQGALGDWLYGYTF.

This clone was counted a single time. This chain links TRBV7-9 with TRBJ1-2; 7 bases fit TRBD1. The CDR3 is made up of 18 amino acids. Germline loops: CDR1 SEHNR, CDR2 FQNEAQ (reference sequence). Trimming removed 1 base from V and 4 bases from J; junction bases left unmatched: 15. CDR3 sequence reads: CASSLEDRSLGGLYGYTF. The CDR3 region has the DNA TGTGCCAGCAGCTTAGAGGACAGGTCCCTAGGTGGGCTCTATGGCTACACCTTC. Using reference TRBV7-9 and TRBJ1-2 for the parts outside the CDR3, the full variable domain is DTGVSQNPRHKITKRGQNVTFRCDPISEHNRLYWYRQTLGQGPEFLTYFQNEAQLEKSRLLSDRFSAERPKGSFSTLEIQRTEQGDSAMYLCASSLEDRSLGGLYGYTFGSGTRLTVV.

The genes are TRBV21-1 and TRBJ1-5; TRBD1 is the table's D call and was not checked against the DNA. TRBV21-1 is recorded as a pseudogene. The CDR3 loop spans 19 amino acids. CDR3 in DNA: TGTGCCAGCAGCCCAACCAGACAGGACGCCCTTTATAGCAATCAGCCCCAGCATTTT. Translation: CASSPTRQDALYSNQPQHF.

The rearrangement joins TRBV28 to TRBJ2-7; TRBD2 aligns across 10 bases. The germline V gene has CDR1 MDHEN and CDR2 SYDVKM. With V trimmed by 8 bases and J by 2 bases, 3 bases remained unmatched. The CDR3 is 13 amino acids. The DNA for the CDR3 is TGTGCCAGCGGTCTAGCGGGAGCCTACGAGCAGTACTTC. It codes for CASGLAGAYEQYF.

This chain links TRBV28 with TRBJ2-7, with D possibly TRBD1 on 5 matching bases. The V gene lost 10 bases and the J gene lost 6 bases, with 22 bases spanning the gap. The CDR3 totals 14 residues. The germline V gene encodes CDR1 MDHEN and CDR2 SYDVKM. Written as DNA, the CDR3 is TGTGCCATACTACCCCGCACAGGTGTTATCGAGCAGTACTTC. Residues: CAILPRTGVIEQYF. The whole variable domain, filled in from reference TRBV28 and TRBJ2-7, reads DVKVTQSSRYLVKRTGEKVFLECVQDMDHENMFWYRQDPGLGLRLIYFSYDVKMKEKGDIPEGYSVSREKKERFSLILESASTNQTSMYLCAILPRTGVIEQYFGPGTRLTVT.

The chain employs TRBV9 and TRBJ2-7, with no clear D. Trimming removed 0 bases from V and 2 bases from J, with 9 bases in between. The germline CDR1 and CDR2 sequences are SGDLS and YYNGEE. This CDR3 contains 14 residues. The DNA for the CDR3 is TGTGCCAGCAGCGTAGGTTCAGAGGCCTACGAGCAGTACTTC. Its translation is CASSVGSEAYEQYF.

The CDR3 sequence is CASSYSLQGIREAFF. The CDR3 bases are TGTGCCAGCAGTTACTCGTTACAGGGAATTAGGGAAGCTTTCTTT. The chain combines TRBV6-5 with TRBJ1-1, with D perhaps matching TRBD1 (6 bases). This CDR3 contains 15 residues. The V gene's germline CDR1 is MNHEY and CDR2 SVGAGI. V lost 0 bases to trimming and J lost 8 bases, with 16 bases between them.

The chain's CDR3 is CASSEAGDRGNEQFF. The CDR3 DNA is TGTGCCAGCAGTGAAGCGGGGGACAGGGGGAATGAGCAGTTCTTC. V gene TRBV6-1 combines with J gene TRBJ2-1, with 11 bases fitting TRBD1. Germline assignment: CDR1 MNHNS and CDR2 SASEGT. V was clipped by 0 bases and J by 7 bases; unmatched bases: 2. This CDR3 comprises 15 residues.

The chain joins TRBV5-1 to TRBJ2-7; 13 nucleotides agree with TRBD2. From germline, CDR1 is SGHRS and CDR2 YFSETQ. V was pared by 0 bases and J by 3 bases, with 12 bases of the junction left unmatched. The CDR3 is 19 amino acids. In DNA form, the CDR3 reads TGCGCCAGCAGCTTGGCCCAACTAGCGGGAGGGCCGCGGGACTACGAGCAGTACTTC. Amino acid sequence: CASSLAQLAGGPRDYEQYF.

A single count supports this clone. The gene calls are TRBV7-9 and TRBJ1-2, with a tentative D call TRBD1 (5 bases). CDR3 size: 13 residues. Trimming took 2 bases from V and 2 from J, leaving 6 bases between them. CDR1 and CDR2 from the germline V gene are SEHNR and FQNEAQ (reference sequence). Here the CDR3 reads CASSLQGNYGYTF. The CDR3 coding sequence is TGTGCCAGCAGCTTACAGGGCAACTATGGCTACACCTTC. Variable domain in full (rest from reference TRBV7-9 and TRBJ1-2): DTGVSQNPRHKITKRGQNVTFRCDPISEHNRLYWYRQTLGQGPEFLTYFQNEAQLEKSRLLSDRFSAERPKGSFSTLEIQRTEQGDSAMYLCASSLQGNYGYTFGSGTRLTVV.

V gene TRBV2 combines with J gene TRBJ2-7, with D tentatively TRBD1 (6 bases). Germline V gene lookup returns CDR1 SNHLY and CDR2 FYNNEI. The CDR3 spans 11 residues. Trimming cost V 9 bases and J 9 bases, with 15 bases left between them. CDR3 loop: CASRQGLSQYF. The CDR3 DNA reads TGTGCCAGTCGGCAGGGGTTGTCGCAGTACTTC. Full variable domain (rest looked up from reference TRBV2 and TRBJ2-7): EPEVTQTPSHQVTQMGQEVILRCVPISNHLYFYWYRQILGQKVEFLVSFYNNEISEKSEIFDDQFSVERPDGSNFTLKIRSTKLEDSAMYFCASRQGLSQYFGPGTRLTVT.

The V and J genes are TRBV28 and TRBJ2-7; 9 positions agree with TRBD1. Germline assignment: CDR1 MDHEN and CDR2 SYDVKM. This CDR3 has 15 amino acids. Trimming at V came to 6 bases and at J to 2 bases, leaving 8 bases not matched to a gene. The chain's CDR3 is CASSSPGTGPYEQYF. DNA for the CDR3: TGTGCCAGCAGCTCGCCCGGGACAGGGCCCTACGAGCAGTACTTC.

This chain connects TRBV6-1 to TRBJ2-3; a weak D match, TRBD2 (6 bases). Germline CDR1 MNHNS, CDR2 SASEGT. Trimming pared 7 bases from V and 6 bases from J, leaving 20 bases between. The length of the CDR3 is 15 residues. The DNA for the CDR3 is TGTGCCAGCATCTCGGGACTTACGTTTTCGGATACGCAGTATTTT. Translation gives CASISGLTFSDTQYF.

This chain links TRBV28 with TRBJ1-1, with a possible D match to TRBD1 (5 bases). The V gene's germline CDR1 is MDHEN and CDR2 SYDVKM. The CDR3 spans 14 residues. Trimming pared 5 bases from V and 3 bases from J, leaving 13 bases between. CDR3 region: CASSIQVTDTEAFF. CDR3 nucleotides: TGTGCCAGCAGTATACAGGTAACGGACACTGAAGCTTTCTTT. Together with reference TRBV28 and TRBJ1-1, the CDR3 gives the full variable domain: DVKVTQSSRYLVKRTGEKVFLECVQDMDHENMFWYRQDPGLGLRLIYFSYDVKMKEKGDIPEGYSVSREKKERFSLILESASTNQTSMYLCASSIQVTDTEAFFGQGTRLTVV.

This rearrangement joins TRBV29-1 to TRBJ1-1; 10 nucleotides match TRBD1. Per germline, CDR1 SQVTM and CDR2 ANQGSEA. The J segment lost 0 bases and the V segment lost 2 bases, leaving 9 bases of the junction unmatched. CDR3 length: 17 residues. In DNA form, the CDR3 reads TGCAGCGTTGAATCACCCGGGACAGGGGTCTTGAACACTGAAGCTTTCTTT. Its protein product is CSVESPGTGVLNTEAFF.

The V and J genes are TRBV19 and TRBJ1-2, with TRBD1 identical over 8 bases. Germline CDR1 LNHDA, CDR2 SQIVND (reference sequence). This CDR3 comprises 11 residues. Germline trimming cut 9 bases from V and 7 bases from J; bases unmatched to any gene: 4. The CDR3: CASGQGLGYTF. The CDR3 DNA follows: TGTGCCAGCGGACAGGGTCTTGGCTACACCTTC.

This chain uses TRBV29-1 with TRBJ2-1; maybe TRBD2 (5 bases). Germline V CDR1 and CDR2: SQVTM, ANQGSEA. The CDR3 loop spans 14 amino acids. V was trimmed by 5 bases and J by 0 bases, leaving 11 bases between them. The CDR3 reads CSVPGLGSYNEQFF. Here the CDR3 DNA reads TGCAGCGTTCCAGGACTGGGCTCCTACAATGAGCAGTTCTTC.

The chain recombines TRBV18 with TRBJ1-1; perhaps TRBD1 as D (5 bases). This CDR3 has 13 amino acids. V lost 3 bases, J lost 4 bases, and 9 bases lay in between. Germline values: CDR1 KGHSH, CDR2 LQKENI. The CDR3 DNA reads TGTGCCAGCTCACCCCAGGGTACCACTGAAGCTTTCTTT. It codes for CASSPQGTTEAFF.

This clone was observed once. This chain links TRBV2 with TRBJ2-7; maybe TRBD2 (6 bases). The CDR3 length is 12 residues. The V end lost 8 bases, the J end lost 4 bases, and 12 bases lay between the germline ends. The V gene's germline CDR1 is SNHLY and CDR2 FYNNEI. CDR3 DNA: TGTGCCAGCTCCACTGCGGGATACGAGCAGTACTTC. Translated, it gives CASSTAGYEQYF.

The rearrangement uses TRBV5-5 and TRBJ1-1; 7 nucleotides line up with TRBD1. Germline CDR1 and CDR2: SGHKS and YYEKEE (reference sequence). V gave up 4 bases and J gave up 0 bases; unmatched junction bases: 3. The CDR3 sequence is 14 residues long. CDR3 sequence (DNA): TGTGCCAGCAGCCTGGGACAGATGAACACTGAAGCTTTCTTT. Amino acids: CASSLGQMNTEAFF.